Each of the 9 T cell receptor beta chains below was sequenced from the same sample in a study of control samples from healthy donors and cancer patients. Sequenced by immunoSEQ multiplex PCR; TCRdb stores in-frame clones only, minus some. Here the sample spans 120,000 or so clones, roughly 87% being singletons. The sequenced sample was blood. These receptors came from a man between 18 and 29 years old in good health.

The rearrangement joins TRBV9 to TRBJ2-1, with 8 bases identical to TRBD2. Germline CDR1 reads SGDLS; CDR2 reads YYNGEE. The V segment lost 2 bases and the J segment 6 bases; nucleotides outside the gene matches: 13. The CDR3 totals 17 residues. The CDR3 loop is CASSVQAGVVLGNEQFF. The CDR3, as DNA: TGTGCCAGCAGCGTTCAAGCGGGAGTCGTACTCGGCAATGAGCAGTTCTTC.

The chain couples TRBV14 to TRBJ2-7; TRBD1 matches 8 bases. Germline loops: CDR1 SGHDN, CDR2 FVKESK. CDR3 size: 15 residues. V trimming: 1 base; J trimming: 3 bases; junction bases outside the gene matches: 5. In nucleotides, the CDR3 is TGTGCCAGCAGCCAAGTCAGGACAGGGTACTACGAGCAGTACTTC. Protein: CASSQVRTGYYEQYF. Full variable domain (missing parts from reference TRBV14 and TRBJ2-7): EAGVTQFPSHSVIEKGQTVTLRCDPISGHDNLYWYRRVMGKEIKFLLHFVKESKQDESGMPNNRFLAERTGGTYSTLKVQPAELEDSGVYFCASSQVRTGYYEQYFGPGTRLTVT.

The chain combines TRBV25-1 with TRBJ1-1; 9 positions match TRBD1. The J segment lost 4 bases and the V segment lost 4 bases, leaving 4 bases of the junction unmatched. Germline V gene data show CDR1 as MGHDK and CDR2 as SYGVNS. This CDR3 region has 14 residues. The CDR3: CASSGGQGFTEAFF. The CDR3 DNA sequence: TGTGCCAGCAGTGGCGGACAGGGGTTCACTGAAGCTTTCTTT.

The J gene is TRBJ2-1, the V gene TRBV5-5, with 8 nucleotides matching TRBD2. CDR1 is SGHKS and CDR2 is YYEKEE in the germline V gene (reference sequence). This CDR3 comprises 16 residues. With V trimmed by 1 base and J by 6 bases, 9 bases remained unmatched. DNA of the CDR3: TGTGCCAGCAGCTTGCCAGCGGGACTAGGGGGCAATGAGCAGTTCTTC. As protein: CASSLPAGLGGNEQFF.

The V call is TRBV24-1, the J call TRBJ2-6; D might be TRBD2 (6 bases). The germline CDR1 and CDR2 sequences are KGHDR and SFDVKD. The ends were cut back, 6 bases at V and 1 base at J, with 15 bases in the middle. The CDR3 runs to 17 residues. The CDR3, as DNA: TGTGCCACCAGTATCGGGAGACAGCGGTCTGGGGCCAACGTCCTGACTTTC. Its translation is CATSIGRQRSGANVLTF.

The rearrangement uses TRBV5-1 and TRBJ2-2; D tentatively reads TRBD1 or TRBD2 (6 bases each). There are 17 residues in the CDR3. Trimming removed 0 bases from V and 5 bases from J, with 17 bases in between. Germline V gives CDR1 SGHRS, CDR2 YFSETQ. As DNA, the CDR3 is TGCGCCAGCAGCTTGGCTGTAGGGGGAGGAAGGACCGGGGAGCTGTTTTTT. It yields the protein CASSLAVGGGRTGELFF.

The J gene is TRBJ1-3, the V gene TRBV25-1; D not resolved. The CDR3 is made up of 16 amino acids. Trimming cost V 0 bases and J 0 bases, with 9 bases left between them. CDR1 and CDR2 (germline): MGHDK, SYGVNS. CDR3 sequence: CASSEYLSFSGNTIYF. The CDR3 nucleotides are TGTGCCAGCAGTGAATATCTGAGCTTCTCTGGAAACACCATATATTTT. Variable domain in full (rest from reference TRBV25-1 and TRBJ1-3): EADIYQTPRYLVIGTGKKITLECSQTMGHDKMYWYQQDPGMELHLIHYSYGVNSTEKGDLSSESTVSRIRTEHFPLTLESARPSHTSQYLCASSEYLSFSGNTIYFGEGSWLTVV.

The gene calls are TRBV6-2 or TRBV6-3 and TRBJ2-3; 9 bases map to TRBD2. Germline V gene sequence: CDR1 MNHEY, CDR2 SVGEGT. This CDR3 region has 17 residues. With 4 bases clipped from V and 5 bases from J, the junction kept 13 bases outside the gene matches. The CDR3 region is CASSWEVSGRFGDTQYF. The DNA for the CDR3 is TGTGCCAGCAGTTGGGAGGTTAGCGGGAGATTCGGAGATACGCAGTATTTT.

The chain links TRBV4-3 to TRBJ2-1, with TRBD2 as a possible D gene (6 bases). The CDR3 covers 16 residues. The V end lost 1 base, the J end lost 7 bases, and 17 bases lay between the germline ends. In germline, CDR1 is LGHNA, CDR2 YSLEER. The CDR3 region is CASSQVGLDGGNEQFF. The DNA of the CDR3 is TGCGCCAGCAGCCAAGTAGGGCTAGACGGGGGTAATGAGCAGTTCTTC.